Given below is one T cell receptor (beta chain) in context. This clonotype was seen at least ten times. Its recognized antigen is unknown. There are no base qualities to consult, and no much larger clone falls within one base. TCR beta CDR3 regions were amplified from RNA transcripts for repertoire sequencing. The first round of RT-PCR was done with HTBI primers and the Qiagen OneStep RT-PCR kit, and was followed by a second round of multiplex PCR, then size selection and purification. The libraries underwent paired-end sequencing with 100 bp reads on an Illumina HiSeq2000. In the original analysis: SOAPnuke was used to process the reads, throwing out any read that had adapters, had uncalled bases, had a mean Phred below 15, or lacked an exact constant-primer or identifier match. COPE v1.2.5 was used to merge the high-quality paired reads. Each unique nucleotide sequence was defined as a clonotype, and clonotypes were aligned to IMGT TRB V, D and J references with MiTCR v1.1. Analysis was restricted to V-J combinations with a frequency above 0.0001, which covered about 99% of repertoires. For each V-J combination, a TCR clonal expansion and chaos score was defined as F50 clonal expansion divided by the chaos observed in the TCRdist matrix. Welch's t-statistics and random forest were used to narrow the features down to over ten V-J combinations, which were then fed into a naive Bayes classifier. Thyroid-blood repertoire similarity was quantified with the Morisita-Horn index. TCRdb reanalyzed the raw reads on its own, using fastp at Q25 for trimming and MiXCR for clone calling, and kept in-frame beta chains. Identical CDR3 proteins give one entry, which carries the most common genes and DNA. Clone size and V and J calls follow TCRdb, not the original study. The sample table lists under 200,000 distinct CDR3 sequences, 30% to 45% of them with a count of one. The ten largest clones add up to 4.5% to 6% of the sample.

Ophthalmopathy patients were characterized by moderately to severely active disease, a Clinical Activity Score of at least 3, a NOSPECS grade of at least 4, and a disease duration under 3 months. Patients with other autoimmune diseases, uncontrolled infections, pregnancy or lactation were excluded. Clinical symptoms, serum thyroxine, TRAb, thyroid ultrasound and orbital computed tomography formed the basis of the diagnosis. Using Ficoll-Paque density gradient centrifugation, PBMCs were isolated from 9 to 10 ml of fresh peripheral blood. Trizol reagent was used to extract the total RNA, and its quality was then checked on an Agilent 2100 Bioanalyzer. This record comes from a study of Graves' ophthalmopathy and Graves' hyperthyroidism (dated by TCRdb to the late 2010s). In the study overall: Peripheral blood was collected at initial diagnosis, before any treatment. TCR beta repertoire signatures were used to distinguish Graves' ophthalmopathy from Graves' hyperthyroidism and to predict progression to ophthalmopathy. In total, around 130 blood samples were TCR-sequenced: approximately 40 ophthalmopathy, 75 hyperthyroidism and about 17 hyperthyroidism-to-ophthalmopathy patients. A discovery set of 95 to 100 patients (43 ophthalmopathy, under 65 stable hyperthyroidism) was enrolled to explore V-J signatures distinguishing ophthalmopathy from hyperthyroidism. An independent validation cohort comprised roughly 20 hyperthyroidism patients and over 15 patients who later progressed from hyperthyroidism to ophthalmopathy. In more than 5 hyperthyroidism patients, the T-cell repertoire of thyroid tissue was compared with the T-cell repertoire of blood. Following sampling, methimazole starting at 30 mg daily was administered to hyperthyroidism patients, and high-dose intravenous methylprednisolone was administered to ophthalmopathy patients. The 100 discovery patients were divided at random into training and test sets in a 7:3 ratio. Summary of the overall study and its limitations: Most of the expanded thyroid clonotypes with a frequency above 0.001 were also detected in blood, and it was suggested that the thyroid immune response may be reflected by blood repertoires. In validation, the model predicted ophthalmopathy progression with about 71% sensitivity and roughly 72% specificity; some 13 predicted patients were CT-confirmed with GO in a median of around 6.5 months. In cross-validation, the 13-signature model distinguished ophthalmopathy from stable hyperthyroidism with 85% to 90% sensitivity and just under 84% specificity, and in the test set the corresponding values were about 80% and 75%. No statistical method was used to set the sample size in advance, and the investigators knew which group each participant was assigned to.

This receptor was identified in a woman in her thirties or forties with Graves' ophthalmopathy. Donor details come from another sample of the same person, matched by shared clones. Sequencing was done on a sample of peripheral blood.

In nucleotide form, the sequence is TGTGCCTGGAAGTTCCCAGGTCCGAACACTGAAGCTTTCTTT. This translates into CAWKFPGPNTEAFF. The sequence is built from TRBV30 and TRBJ1-1, with the D gene too uncertain to name. The germline V gene encodes CDR1 GTSNPN and CDR2 SVGIG (reference sequence). From the cysteine through the phenylalanine, the CDR3 covers 14 amino acids. Kept here is only the CDR3 DNA, which spans 42 bases and is read in frame from base 1. V lost 4 bases and J lost 1 base; the stretch between them is 13 bases long.